In its sample, the clone carrying this T cell receptor beta chain was seen a few times. The sample is drawn from a study of beta chain features in type 1 diabetes. After removal of 4 bases from V and 3 bases from J, the junction contained 10 bases not matched to a gene. The CDR3 runs to 16 residues. CDR1 SGHRS and CDR2 YFSETQ come from the germline V gene. As every portion of the isolated RNA was reverse transcribed, the sequencing read expressed TCRB transcripts. Measured with immunoSEQ multiplex PCR; TCRdb has only the in-frame clones, and not every one. The sample carries a few hundred thousand clones, about 12% recorded once.

This receptor was identified in a man aged 18 to 29 in good health. The genes are TRBV5-1 and TRBJ2-1; 7 nucleotides match TRBD1. Specimen: naive CD4+ T cells from blood. CDR3 nucleotides: TGCGCCAGCAGCAAAAACAGGGGCGATTACTACAATGAGCAGTTCTTC. The encoded protein is CASSKNRGDYYNEQFF. Supplemented by reference TRBV5-1 and TRBJ2-1, the full variable domain reads KAGVTQTPRYLIKTRGQQVTLSCSPISGHRSVSWYQQTPGQGLQFLFEYFSETQRNKGNFPGRFSGRQFSNSRSEMNVSTLELGDSALYLCASSKNRGDYYNEQFFGPGTRLTVL.